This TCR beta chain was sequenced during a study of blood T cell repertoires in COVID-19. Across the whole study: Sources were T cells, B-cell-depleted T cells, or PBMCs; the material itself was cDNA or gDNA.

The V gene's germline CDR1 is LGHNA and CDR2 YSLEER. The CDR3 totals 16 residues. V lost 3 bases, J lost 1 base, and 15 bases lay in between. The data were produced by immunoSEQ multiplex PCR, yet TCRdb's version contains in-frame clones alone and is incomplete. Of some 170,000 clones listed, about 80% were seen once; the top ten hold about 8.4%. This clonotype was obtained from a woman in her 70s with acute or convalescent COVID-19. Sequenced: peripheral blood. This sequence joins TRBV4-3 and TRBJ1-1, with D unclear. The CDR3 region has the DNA TGCGCCAGCAGCCAGGCGGGATCGTTCGAGAACACTGAAGCTTTCTTT. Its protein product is CASSQAGSFENTEAFF.